One and the same sample provided the 2 T cell receptor beta chains below, sequenced in a study of blood T cell repertoires in COVID-19 (dated by TCRdb to 2018 to 2021). The method was the immunoSEQ multiplex PCR assay. As stored in TCRdb, this immuneACCESS dataset retains in-frame rearrangements with V and J assigned. A fraction of the clones does not appear; measured against another copy, unresolved V genes explain less than half of the discrepancy, and the remainder lacks a known reason. This sample comprises 200,000 to 250,000 clones, roughly 90% of them detected only once. In total, the top ten clones hold roughly 3.3% of the sample. The specimen was PBMCs or T cells enriched from blood (not recorded which). The origin of the receptors is a woman between 45 and 60 years old in a cohort exposed to, infected with or recovered from COVID-19 (not recorded which).

This chain joins TRBV6-5 and TRBJ1-5; TRBD1 might be the D (5 bases). Germline V gene data show CDR1 as MNHEY and CDR2 as SVGAGI. The ends were cut back, 6 bases at V and 5 bases at J, with 11 bases in the middle. The CDR3 loop spans 13 amino acids. The CDR3 region is CASRDSNDQPQHF. In nucleotides, the CDR3 is TGTGCCAGCAGAGACAGTAACGATCAGCCCCAGCATTTT.

The chain links TRBV28 to TRBJ1-2, with TRBD1 matching 9 bases. This CDR3 is built from 15 residues. V shed 10 bases and J 5 bases; nucleotides not matched to a gene: 14. Germline V gene lookup returns CDR1 MDHEN and CDR2 SYDVKM. CDR3 in DNA: TGTGCCACCTACCTAAGGACAGGGGCTGAGTATGGCTACACCTTC. It encodes CATYLRTGAEYGYTF.